This T cell receptor beta chain was documented in a study of blood T cell repertoires in COVID-19 (dated by TCRdb to about 2020). With regard to the full study: Samples covering the acute and convalescent phases of COVID-19 were provided by collaborators in the United States, Italy and Spain. The material from the prospective study consisted of cDNA or gDNA derived from T cells, B-cell-depleted T cells, or PBMCs. Deeply sampled blood TCRbeta repertoires from subjects exposed to, actively infected with, or recovered from COVID-19 were included in the dataset. The repertoires were released in a freely available public database intended as a resource for research on the immune response to SARS-CoV-2. Samples came from the ongoing ImmuneRACE study (first 160 participants) plus 1,254 subjects from 6 global collaborators. Nearly every sample came with metadata listing a de-identified subject ID, COVID-19 status, age in years and sex. Where available, HLA class I and class II types were obtained from metadata supplied by the sample provider rather than from assay-based typing. General conclusions and limits of the study: How much clinical and demographic metadata was included differed by source and by participant, and the metadata was provided uncurated.

Collaborating institutions collected whole blood in K2EDTA tubes following their own protocols. For TCRbeta analysis, collaborator samples were shipped as frozen whole blood, as isolated PBMCs, or as DNA extracted from either sample type. The immunoSEQ Assay, a bias-controlled multiplex PCR, was used to amplify TCRbeta CDR3 regions from genomic DNA. In the original analysis: The number of nucleated cells in each sample was estimated by amplification of reference gene primers within the assay. Sequence reads were collapsed and filtered to measure the absolute abundance of every unique TCRbeta CDR3 rearrangement. For each sample, productive Simpson clonality was calculated by taking the square root of Simpson's diversity index across productive rearrangements. This is the immuneACCESS table as TCRdb keeps it, with only in-frame sequences that have V and J called. A part of the clones is gone; compared with another copy, unresolved V genes explain less than half, and the rest is unexplained. Clone size and the V and J calls come from that table; the DNA yielded D and trimming. The sample data list around 42,000 clones, and more than 70% of these were observed just once. Of the sample, 3.5% to 4.5% falls within the top ten clones.

Including cysteine and phenylalanine, the CDR3 has 15 amino acids. The retained sequence is limited to the CDR3, 45 bases, with the frame set at the first base. Remarks on this clone: Its antigen is still unknown. No base qualities exist here, and no much larger clone lies one base off it.

Sequencing used peripheral blood. Recombination linked TRBV21-1 to TRBJ2-1; the table assigns TRBD2, which was not confirmed against the DNA. TRBV21-1 is deemed a pseudogene. The TCR sequence derives from a human donor in a cohort sampled during active COVID-19. The sequenced DNA is TGTGCCAGCAGCAAAACTGTTCGCTCCTACAATGAGCAGTTCTTC. It specifies CASSKTVRSYNEQFF.